This T cell receptor (beta chain) is from a study of graft-versus-host responses after intestinal transplantation. Whole-study context: Every one of the recipients received anti-thymocyte globulin induction and afterwards took tacrolimus and steroids for roughly three years. Overall study findings and caveats: Where graft-donor T cell macrochimerism was present, patients had high graft-versus-host to host-versus-graft clonal ratios in allografts.

Clones were sequenced by immunoSEQ multiplex PCR, and TCRdb holds only the in-frame ones, with some missing. The sample lists some 95,000 clones; roughly nine tenths were seen once. Germline V gives CDR1 SGDLS, CDR2 YYNGEE. This CDR3 has 14 residues. Unmatched junction bases numbered 6, after V lost 3 bases and J lost 4 bases. On this clone itself: Its antigen remains unknown.

The TCR originated in a human donor who received an intestinal transplant. The chain carries TRBV9 and TRBJ1-2; 7 bases map to TRBD1. The specimen was unstimulated CD8+ T cells sorted from spleen or lymph node cells, collected before intestinal transplant. CDR3 nucleotide sequence: TGTGCCAGCAGCGCCCCGGGACAGTTCTATGGCTACACCTTC. Translated: CASSAPGQFYGYTF.